Following are 17 T cell receptor beta chains from one sample sequenced in a study of cytomegalovirus exposure and HLA in healthy donors (dated by TCRdb to 2016 to 2017). Libraries were built with the immunoSEQ multiplex PCR assay. For the multiplex PCR, a mixture combining 60 forward primers for TCR Vbeta segments and 13 reverse primers for TCR Jbeta segments was used. TCRdb took this table from immuneACCESS and kept in-frame rearrangements with V and J called. Such tables lack part of the clones; where checked against another copy, unresolved V genes explain under half of the gap, and the rest is unexplained. The sample table contains more than 95,000 clones; only one count was recorded for around 63% of them. The ten largest make up about 3.5% of the sample. The sample comprised PBMCs. These receptors were obtained from a young man in good health and CMV-seronegative.

The chain combines TRBV13 with TRBJ2-7; 9 bases match TRBD1. CDR3 length: 14 amino acids. V was clipped by 5 bases and J by 6 bases; unmatched bases: 8. CDR1 is PRHDT, CDR2 FYEKMQ, per germline (reference sequence). The CDR3 region has the DNA TGTGCCAGCAGCACCCGGGACAGGGTACCCGAGCAGTACTTC. Translated: CASSTRDRVPEQYF.

This clone was seen only a few times. The rearrangement joins TRBV2 to TRBJ2-3; D is unresolved. V dropped 6 bases and J dropped 3 bases, with 10 bases sitting between them. Germline V gene sequence: CDR1 SNHLY, CDR2 FYNNEI. The CDR3 has 13 residues. The CDR3 bases are TGTGCCAGCAGCGCCACTGAAACAGATACGCAGTATTTT. Its protein is CASSATETDTQYF.

J is TRBJ2-5 and V is TRBV18; 7 nucleotides match TRBD1. Germline V gene lookup returns CDR1 KGHSH and CDR2 LQKENI. CDR3 length: 14 residues. After removal of 2 bases from V and 5 bases from J, the junction contained 5 bases not matched to a gene. DNA of the CDR3: TGTGCCAGCTCACCAGACAGGGTGGGGGAGACCCAGTACTTC. As protein: CASSPDRVGETQYF.

This clone was counted a single time. This chain links TRBV7-8 with TRBJ2-7, with D unresolved. Germline V lookup: CDR1 SGHVS, CDR2 FQNEAQ. The V and J ends lost 5 bases and 6 bases respectively, with 8 bases between them. This CDR3 is 11 amino acids long. The CDR3 loop reads CASSQDTEQYF. DNA for the CDR3: TGTGCCAGCAGCCAAGACACCGAGCAGTACTTC.

This clone was seen once. CDR3 in amino acids: CASSLVLHEQFF. CDR3 DNA: TGTGCCAGCAGCTTAGTTCTCCATGAGCAGTTCTTC. This chain links TRBV11-2 with TRBJ2-1, with D uncertain. Germline V lookup: CDR1 SGHAT, CDR2 FQNNGV. This CDR3 is built from 12 residues. V dropped 1 base and J dropped 8 bases, with 6 bases sitting between them.

The V gene is TRBV5-1, the J gene TRBJ2-5; 11 nucleotides agree with TRBD2. Germline CDR1 reads SGHRS; CDR2 reads YFSETQ. The junction had 8 bases not matched to a gene; V was cut back by 0 bases and J by 7 bases. The CDR3 runs to 16 residues. As DNA, the CDR3 is TGCGCCAGCAGCTTGGAGGGACTAGCGGTCGGGGGGACCCAGTACTTC. This sequence encodes CASSLEGLAVGGTQYF.

The J gene is TRBJ2-7, the V gene TRBV9, with a possible D match to TRBD2 (6 bases). There are 14 residues in the CDR3. CDR1 and CDR2 from the germline V gene are SGDLS and YYNGEE. V shed 4 bases and J shed 7 bases, with 18 bases lying between them. The CDR3: CASSPQSGGGEQYF. Here the CDR3 DNA reads TGTGCCAGCAGCCCCCAGTCCGGGGGAGGAGAGCAGTACTTC.

J is TRBJ1-6 and V is TRBV19, with TRBD1 identical over 9 bases. The ends lost 4 bases at V and 6 bases at J; junction bases unmatched: 7. This CDR3 has 16 amino acids. In germline, CDR1 is LNHDA, CDR2 SQIVND (reference sequence). This CDR3 reads CASSNRDREGNSPLHF. The CDR3, as DNA: TGTGCCAGTAGTAACCGGGACAGGGAAGGTAATTCACCCCTCCACTTT. Supplemented by reference TRBV19 and TRBJ1-6, the full variable domain reads DGGITQSPKYLFRKEGQNVTLSCEQNLNHDAMYWYRQDPGQGLRLIYYSQIVNDFQKGDIAEGYSVSREKKESFPLTVTSAQKNPTAFYLCASSNRDREGNSPLHFGNGTRLTVT.

This CDR3 reads CASSSQPGQGWTGELFF. The DNA of the CDR3 is TGCGCCAGCAGCTCACAGCCGGGACAGGGGTGGACCGGGGAGCTGTTTTTT. This chain uses TRBV5-1 with TRBJ2-2, with TRBD1 matching over 10 bases. The trim removed 3 bases at V and 5 bases at J, leaving 10 bases unmatched. Germline V gene sequence: CDR1 SGHRS, CDR2 YFSETQ. The CDR3 extends over 17 amino acids.

This chain joins TRBV18 and TRBJ2-5, with TRBD1 matching 9 bases. This CDR3 has 15 amino acids. In germline, CDR1 is KGHSH, CDR2 LQKENI. Germline trimming cut 6 bases from V and 2 bases from J; bases unmatched to any gene: 7. CDR3 nucleotides: TGTGCCAGCTCGAGTCAGACAGGGGGTCAAGAGACCCAGTACTTC. This encodes CASSSQTGGQETQYF. Drawing the rest from reference TRBV18 and TRBJ2-5, the complete variable domain is NAGVMQNPRHLVRRRGQEARLRCSPMKGHSHVYWYRQLPEEGLKFMVYLQKENIIDESGMPKERFSAEFPKEGPSILRIQQVVRGDSAAYFCASSSQTGGQETQYFGPGTRLLVL.

J is TRBJ2-1 and V is TRBV7-2, with a weak D call TRBD2 (8 bases). The length of the CDR3 is 16 residues. The V end was cut by 2 bases, the J end by 9 bases, with 20 bases between. Germline-derived CDR1 and CDR2 are SGHTA and FQGNSA. CDR3 residues: CASSLYSPGGGSEQFF. CDR3 DNA sequence: TGTGCCAGCAGCTTATATAGCCCGGGAGGGGGCAGTGAGCAGTTCTTC.

J is TRBJ2-3 and V is TRBV2; TRBD2 aligns across 7 bases. V shed 4 bases and J 1 base; nucleotides not matched to a gene: 5. Germline loops: CDR1 SNHLY, CDR2 FYNNEI. The CDR3 is 15 residues long. The CDR3 nucleotides are TGTGCCAGCAGTGTGGGGGGGACCCGCACAGATACGCAGTATTTT. This gives the protein CASSVGGTRTDTQYF.

The chain is built from TRBV4-3 and TRBJ1-2; TRBD1 is a possible D gene (6 bases). Trimming left V 2 bases short and J 3 bases short, with 10 bases between. This CDR3 is built from 14 residues. Germline CDR1 is LGHNA and CDR2 is YSLEER. Here the CDR3 DNA reads TGCGCCAGCAGCCAAAGGAACAGGGACTATGGCTACACCTTC. Residues: CASSQRNRDYGYTF.

The V and J genes are TRBV6-5 and TRBJ2-1; TRBD2 matches 11 bases. With 5 bases clipped from V and 4 bases from J, the junction kept 4 bases outside the gene matches. CDR1 MNHEY and CDR2 SVGAGI come from the germline V gene. This CDR3 comprises 15 residues. The CDR3 spells CASSALAGGYNEQFF. For the CDR3, the DNA is TGTGCCAGCAGTGCCTTAGCGGGAGGGTACAATGAGCAGTTCTTC.

This clone was counted once. This CDR3 reads CASSLSGSSSYEQYF. The CDR3 DNA reads as TGTGCCAGCAGTCTCTCTGGCAGTTCCTCCTACGAGCAGTACTTC. The chain joins TRBV28 to TRBJ2-7; the D is unclear. From germline, CDR1 is MDHEN and CDR2 SYDVKM. Trimming pared 5 bases from V and 0 bases from J, leaving 14 bases between. The CDR3 is 15 amino acids.

The chain is built from TRBV19 and TRBJ2-7; 9 bases are shared with TRBD1. Germline V CDR1 and CDR2: LNHDA, SQIVND (reference sequence). This CDR3 is 15 amino acids long. Unmatched junction bases numbered 6, after V lost 3 bases and J lost 3 bases. DNA for the CDR3: TGTGCCAGTAGTATTCTTGGGACAGGGAGCTACGAGCAGTACTTC. This gives the protein CASSILGTGSYEQYF. The variable domain in full, completed from reference TRBV19 and TRBJ2-7, reads DGGITQSPKYLFRKEGQNVTLSCEQNLNHDAMYWYRQDPGQGLRLIYYSQIVNDFQKGDIAEGYSVSREKKESFPLTVTSAQKNPTAFYLCASSILGTGSYEQYFGPGTRLTVT.

V and J are TRBV5-1 and TRBJ2-7; D not resolved. The CDR3 is 11 residues long. Between the trimmed V and J ends, which lost 3 bases and 2 bases, there was a span of 3 bases. From germline, CDR1 is SGHRS and CDR2 YFSETQ. In nucleotides, the CDR3 is TGCGCCAGCAGCTCAGCCTACGAGCAGTACTTC. This translates into CASSSAYEQYF.